Listed here are 27 T cell receptor beta chains from one sample, sequenced in a study of T cell responses to AZD1222 COVID-19 vaccine. Assay used: immunoSEQ multiplex PCR; TCRdb lists only in-frame clones, some missing. Among 90,000 to 150,000 clones, approximately 90% were seen once, and the ten largest hold 2% to 3%. The material sequenced was peripheral blood, taken on day 0 of AZD1222 vaccination. Every receptor here comes from an adult in good health.

CDR3: CASTKGGSSTDTQYF. The CDR3 DNA reads as TGTGCCAGCACCAAGGGGGGTTCTAGCACAGATACGCAGTATTTT. The chain recombines TRBV11-3 with TRBJ2-3; possibly TRBD1 or TRBD2 for D (6 bases each). V lost 7 bases, J lost 0 bases, and 14 bases lay in between. Germline V gives CDR1 SGHNT, CDR2 YENEEA. The CDR3 is 15 residues long.

The DNA for the CDR3 is TGTGCCAGCAGTGAGTTTGACTGGAACACTGAAGCTTTCTTT. It encodes CASSEFDWNTEAFF. V gene TRBV6-1 combines with J gene TRBJ1-1; D gene ambiguous. The length of the CDR3 is 14 residues. V was trimmed by 3 bases and J by 1 base, leaving 9 bases between them. The germline V gene encodes CDR1 MNHNS and CDR2 SASEGT.

This clone showed up just a few times. One end of the junction fails to match germline, which may point to a read error. J is TRBJ1-5 and V is TRBV6-1, with TRBD1 matching 7 bases. This CDR3 has 15 residues. The germline V gene encodes CDR1 MNHNS and CDR2 SASEGT. The CDR3 loop reads CASREDRAGNQPQHF. Written as DNA, the CDR3 is TGTGCCAGCAGGGAAGACAGGGCTGGCAATCAGCCCCAGCATTTT.

This chain uses TRBV7-2 with TRBJ2-1, with D perhaps TRBD1 or TRBD2 (6 bases each). V shed 3 bases and J shed 7 bases, with 13 bases lying between them. The CDR3 extends over 14 amino acids. Germline CDR1 SGHTA, CDR2 FQGNSA. This CDR3 is CASSFTGRGNEQFF. The CDR3 nucleotides read TGTGCCAGCAGCTTCACAGGGCGGGGAAATGAGCAGTTCTTC.

In the case of this clone: The sample has other DNA sequences that encode this CDR3 too. The chain couples TRBV29-1 to TRBJ2-7; D is perhaps TRBD1 (5 bases). V dropped 5 bases and J dropped 2 bases, with 10 bases sitting between them. CDR3 length equals 12 residues. Germline V gives CDR1 SQVTM, CDR2 ANQGSEA. In DNA form, the CDR3 reads TGCAGCGTTAGGGGCGGCACCTACGAGCAGTACTTC. It is translated as CSVRGGTYEQYF.

In its sample, this clone was seen a few times. The chain uses TRBV5-1 and TRBJ2-3; 16 bases map to TRBD2. V lost 4 bases and J lost 5; bases outside the gene matches: 7. CDR1 is SGHRS and CDR2 is YFSETQ in the germline V gene. The CDR3 spans 17 residues. CDR3 sequence reads: CASSTGTSGREGDTQYF. The CDR3 DNA sequence: TGCGCCAGCAGCACCGGGACTAGCGGGAGGGAGGGAGATACGCAGTATTTT.

This chain links TRBV19 with TRBJ2-1, with TRBD2 as a possible D gene (5 bases). This CDR3 spans 17 amino acids. V was cut by 7 bases and J by 4 bases, with 23 bases left in between. Per the germline V gene, CDR1 is LNHDA and CDR2 is SQIVND (reference sequence). The CDR3: CASTSGIDRGLYNEQFF. The CDR3 nucleotides read TGTGCCAGTACAAGCGGCATAGACCGGGGATTATACAATGAGCAGTTCTTC.

V usage is TRBV7-9 and J usage is TRBJ1-5; D is ambiguous. CDR1 is SEHNR, CDR2 FQNEAQ, per germline (reference sequence). The CDR3 is 13 residues long. Trimming cost V 4 bases and J 2 bases, with 6 bases left between them. The CDR3 coding sequence is TGTGCCAGCAGCTCTATGGGCAATCAGCCCCAGCATTTT. Protein sequence: CASSSMGNQPQHF.

On this clone itself: The sample holds other DNA sequences that translate to the same CDR3. This rearrangement joins TRBV6-5 to TRBJ1-1, with D possibly TRBD1 on 5 matching bases. Per germline, CDR1 MNHEY and CDR2 SVGAGI. The length of the CDR3 is 15 residues. The germline V and J ends were trimmed by 0 bases and 1 base, with 9 bases remaining between them. The CDR3 spells CASSYSGAKNTEAFF. The CDR3 region has the DNA TGTGCCAGCAGTTACTCAGGGGCTAAGAACACTGAAGCTTTCTTT.

The CDR3 nucleotides read TGCAGCGTTGAAGGACAGCCGAACACTGAAGCTTTCTTT. Its translation: CSVEGQPNTEAFF. The chain couples TRBV29-1 to TRBJ1-1, with D possibly matching TRBD1 (5 bases). The V end was cut by 1 base, the J end by 1 base, with 7 bases between. CDR3 size: 13 residues. Germline V lookup: CDR1 SQVTM, CDR2 ANQGSEA.

The chain has TRBV7-2 and TRBJ2-5, with D perhaps matching TRBD2 (5 bases). Per germline, CDR1 SGHTA and CDR2 FQGNSA. V was clipped by 7 bases and J by 5 bases, with 17 bases between them. This CDR3 has 14 amino acids. The CDR3 reads CASKKDFGTETQYF. As DNA, the CDR3 is TGTGCCAGCAAAAAGGACTTTGGCACTGAGACCCAGTACTTC.

This clone was recorded only once. CDR3 in amino acids: CASSLGLAGISYNEQFF. The DNA for the CDR3 is TGCGCCAGCAGCTTGGGACTAGCGGGCATCTCCTACAATGAGCAGTTCTTC. The rearrangement joins TRBV5-1 to TRBJ2-1, with 10 nucleotides matching TRBD2. The CDR3 consists of 17 residues. Germline V gene lookup returns CDR1 SGHRS and CDR2 YFSETQ. V shed 0 bases, J shed 0 bases, and the junction held 3 bases outside the gene matches.

The chain uses TRBV29-1 and TRBJ2-5, with 9 bases identical to TRBD2. V was clipped by 5 bases and J by 2 bases; unmatched bases: 9. The length of the CDR3 is 15 residues. From germline, CDR1 is SQVTM and CDR2 ANQGSEA. The DNA for the CDR3 is TGCAGCGTTAGACCGAGACTAGCGGTACAAGAGACCCAGTACTTC. This codes for CSVRPRLAVQETQYF.

J is TRBJ1-1 and V is TRBV2; D is perhaps TRBD1 (5 bases). Germline CDR1 reads SNHLY; CDR2 reads FYNNEI. This CDR3 region has 13 residues. Deletions cut 9 bases from V and 4 bases from J, with 15 bases between. The DNA for the CDR3 is TGTGCCAGAAGGAGGCAGGGTGGCACTGAAGCTTTCTTT. Its translation: CARRRQGGTEAFF. Full variable domain (outside the CDR3, taken from reference TRBV2 and TRBJ1-1): EPEVTQTPSHQVTQMGQEVILRCVPISNHLYFYWYRQILGQKVEFLVSFYNNEISEKSEIFDDQFSVERPDGSNFTLKIRSTKLEDSAMYFCARRRQGGTEAFFGQGTRLTVV.

This chain links TRBV9 with TRBJ2-2; D may be TRBD1 (6 bases). The CDR3 contains 15 residues. Germline-derived CDR1 and CDR2 are SGDLS and YYNGEE. Trimming pared 3 bases from V and 5 bases from J, leaving 14 bases between. The CDR3 loop is CASSANTGTTGELFF. CDR3 nucleotide sequence: TGTGCCAGCAGCGCCAACACAGGGACGACCGGGGAGCTGTTTTTT.

This rearrangement joins TRBV28 to TRBJ2-3; D gene uncertain. The V end was cut by 6 bases, the J end by 1 base, with 20 bases between. CDR1 is MDHEN, CDR2 SYDVKM, per germline. The CDR3 totals 17 residues. The CDR3 DNA reads as TGTGCCAGCAGCAGTTTATTGCCCGCGCAGGGCACAGATACGCAGTATTTT. It encodes CASSSLLPAQGTDTQYF.

The chain couples TRBV5-1 to TRBJ2-1; the D gene is possibly TRBD1 (6 bases). Germline loops: CDR1 SGHRS, CDR2 YFSETQ. This CDR3 comprises 15 residues. V was cut by 0 bases and J by 6 bases, with 13 bases left in between. The CDR3 DNA is TGCGCCAGCAGCTTGGCCGAGACAGGCCCCAATGAGCAGTTCTTC. The encoded protein is CASSLAETGPNEQFF. The variable domain in full, completed from reference TRBV5-1 and TRBJ2-1, reads KAGVTQTPRYLIKTRGQQVTLSCSPISGHRSVSWYQQTPGQGLQFLFEYFSETQRNKGNFPGRFSGRQFSNSRSEMNVSTLELGDSALYLCASSLAETGPNEQFFGPGTRLTVL.

This clone has only a few counts. The chain combines TRBV28 with TRBJ1-3; the match to TRBD1 covers 8 bases. J was trimmed by 0 bases and V by 5 bases; bases with no gene match: 6. The V gene's germline CDR1 is MDHEN and CDR2 SYDVKM. CDR3 length: 16 residues. The CDR3, as DNA: TGTGCCAGCAGTCCCTGGACAGGGCCCTCTGGAAACACCATATATTTT. It yields the protein CASSPWTGPSGNTIYF.

V gene TRBV6-5 combines with J gene TRBJ1-2, with D uncertain. This CDR3 contains 15 residues. The germline V gene has CDR1 MNHEY and CDR2 SVGAGI. Trimming cost V 6 bases and J 0 bases, with 14 bases left between them. The chain's CDR3 is CASRLDGRPNYGYTF. CDR3 nucleotides: TGTGCCAGCAGGTTGGACGGAAGGCCTAACTATGGCTACACCTTC.

The chain carries TRBV7-8 and TRBJ1-1; D uncertain. The germline V gene has CDR1 SGHVS and CDR2 FQNEAQ. V was clipped by 4 bases and J by 4 bases, with 7 bases between them. The CDR3 totals 12 residues. Written as DNA, the CDR3 is TGTGCCAGCAGCTGGTCTGGCACTGAAGCTTTCTTT. Amino acid sequence: CASSWSGTEAFF.

This chain connects TRBV6-5 to TRBJ1-3; perhaps TRBD1 as D (6 bases). Per the germline V gene, CDR1 is MNHEY and CDR2 is SVGAGI. Deletions cut 7 bases from V and 0 bases from J, with 10 bases between. The CDR3 runs to 14 residues. Here the CDR3 reads CASTSRGSGNTIYF. CDR3 DNA sequence: TGTGCCAGCACCAGCAGGGGCTCTGGAAACACCATATATTTT.

The rearrangement links TRBV5-1 to TRBJ2-7, with 8 bases fitting TRBD2. CDR1 SGHRS and CDR2 YFSETQ come from the germline V gene. The V and J ends lost 4 bases and 2 bases, in that order; junction bases with no gene match: 11. The CDR3 loop spans 16 amino acids. CDR3 amino acids: CASSQGLGGGTYEQYF. The CDR3 coding sequence is TGCGCCAGCAGCCAGGGACTAGGCGGAGGGACCTACGAGCAGTACTTC.

The CDR3 reads CAISPDRGGDQPQHF. The CDR3 DNA follows: TGTGCCATCAGTCCGGACAGGGGGGGCGATCAGCCCCAGCATTTT. The chain combines TRBV10-3 with TRBJ1-5, with TRBD1 matching 10 bases. The V gene's germline CDR1 is ENHRY and CDR2 SYGVKD. V lost 5 bases, J lost 5 bases, and 6 bases stayed unmatched. The CDR3 runs to 15 residues.

The chain links TRBV5-1 to TRBJ2-1; D may correspond to TRBD1 or TRBD2 (5 bases each). The length of the CDR3 is 17 residues. V lost 4 bases and J lost 2, with 19 bases in between. Germline CDR1 is SGHRS and CDR2 is YFSETQ. Here the CDR3 reads CASSEGLGVGPYNEQFF. The CDR3 DNA is TGCGCCAGCAGCGAGGGTCTAGGGGTAGGACCCTACAATGAGCAGTTCTTC.

The chain is built from TRBV28 and TRBJ1-2; D is ambiguous. The CDR3 extends over 15 amino acids. Looked up from germline, CDR1 is MDHEN and CDR2 is SYDVKM. Trimming stripped 7 bases from V and 7 bases from J, with 22 bases between. As DNA, the CDR3 is TGTGCCAGCATTTGGGCCACGGGGTTGCAGCGTGGCTACACCTTC. It specifies CASIWATGLQRGYTF.

V gene TRBV30 combines with J gene TRBJ2-7, with D possibly being TRBD1 (5 bases). Germline V lookup: CDR1 GTSNPN, CDR2 SVGIG (reference sequence). This CDR3 contains 16 residues. V lost 0 bases to trimming and J lost 3 bases, with 18 bases between them. CDR3 bases: TGTGCCTGGAGTGTAGATTGGGCAGGGAAGGGCTACGAGCAGTACTTC. It is translated as CAWSVDWAGKGYEQYF.

The CDR3 bases are TGCAGCGCTTACAGGGGGCAGGGCTATGGCTACACCTTC. Its protein product is CSAYRGQGYGYTF. The chain combines TRBV29-1 with TRBJ1-2; 9 nucleotides agree with TRBD1. J gave up 4 bases and V 7 bases, and 7 bases lay outside the gene matches. This CDR3 comprises 13 residues. Germline assignment: CDR1 SQVTM and CDR2 ANQGSEA.